This T cell receptor (beta chain) was documented in a study of T cell repertoires in cytomegalovirus infection. Whole-study results and caveats: The study identified carriers of CMV plus the relevant HLA from cumulative public TCR beta family frequency.

Points on this clonotype: What it recognizes is unknown.

CDR3 length: 13 residues. Trimming stripped 6 bases from V and 12 bases from J, with 17 bases between. Looked up from germline, CDR1 is MNHEY and CDR2 is SVGEGT. In TCRdb, the reads were re-called with MiXCR into one record per CDR3 protein. The sample holds 450,000 to 600,000 distinct CDR3 sequences; about two fifths are singletons and the top ten take just under 45%. The chain carries TRBV6-2 or TRBV6-3 and TRBJ1-4; D ambiguous. The TCR was taken from a human donor in good health (CMV status not recorded). Some clones in this sample may be carry-over from other donors' samples. The input for sequencing was cultured PBMCs, taken from culture after CMV antigen stimulation. CDR3 bases: TGTGCCAGCAGCCACGGCGTCAGGTCGGAACTGTTTTTT. Translation: CASSHGVRSELFF.